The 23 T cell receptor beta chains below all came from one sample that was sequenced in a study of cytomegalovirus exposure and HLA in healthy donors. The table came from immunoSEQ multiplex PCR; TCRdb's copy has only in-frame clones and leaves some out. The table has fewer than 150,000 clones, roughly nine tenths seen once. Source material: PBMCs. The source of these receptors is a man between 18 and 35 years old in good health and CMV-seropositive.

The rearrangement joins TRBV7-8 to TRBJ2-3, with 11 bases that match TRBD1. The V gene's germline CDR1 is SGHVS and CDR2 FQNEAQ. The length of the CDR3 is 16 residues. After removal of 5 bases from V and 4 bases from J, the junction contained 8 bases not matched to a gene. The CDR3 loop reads CASSMRTGGTSDTQYF. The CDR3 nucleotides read TGTGCCAGCAGCATGAGGACAGGGGGCACATCAGATACGCAGTATTTT.

In DNA form, the CDR3 reads TGTGCCTGGACAGGGGTCCAAGAGACCCAGTACTTC. This translates into CAWTGVQETQYF. The chain recombines TRBV30 with TRBJ2-5; D is possibly TRBD1 (6 bases). This CDR3 region has 12 residues. Germline V gene lookup returns CDR1 GTSNPN and CDR2 SVGIG (reference sequence). Deletions cut 4 bases from V and 1 base from J, with 7 bases between.

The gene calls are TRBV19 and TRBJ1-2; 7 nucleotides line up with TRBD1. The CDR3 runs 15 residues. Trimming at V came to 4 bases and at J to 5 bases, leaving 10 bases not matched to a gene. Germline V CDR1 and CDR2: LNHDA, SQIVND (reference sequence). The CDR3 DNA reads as TGTGCCAGTAGTACCCCGGGACAGCGCCTATATGGCTACACCTTC. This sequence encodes CASSTPGQRLYGYTF. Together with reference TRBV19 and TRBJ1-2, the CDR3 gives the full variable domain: DGGITQSPKYLFRKEGQNVTLSCEQNLNHDAMYWYRQDPGQGLRLIYYSQIVNDFQKGDIAEGYSVSREKKESFPLTVTSAQKNPTAFYLCASSTPGQRLYGYTFGSGTRLTVV.

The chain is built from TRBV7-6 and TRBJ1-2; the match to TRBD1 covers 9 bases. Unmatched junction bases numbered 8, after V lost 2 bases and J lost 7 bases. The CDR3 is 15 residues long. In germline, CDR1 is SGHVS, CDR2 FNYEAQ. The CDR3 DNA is TGTGCCAGCAGCTTAAGTGCTGGGACAGGGTTTGGCTACACCTTC. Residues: CASSLSAGTGFGYTF.

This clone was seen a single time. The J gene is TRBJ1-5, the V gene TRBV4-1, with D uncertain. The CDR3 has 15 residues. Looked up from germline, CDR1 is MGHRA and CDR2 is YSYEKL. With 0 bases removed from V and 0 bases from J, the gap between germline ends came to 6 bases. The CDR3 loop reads CASSQDGYSNQPQHF. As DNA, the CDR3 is TGCGCCAGCAGCCAAGACGGTTATAGCAATCAGCCCCAGCATTTT.

The CDR3: CASITGSTEAFF. The DNA for the CDR3 is TGTGCCAGTATTACTGGGAGCACTGAAGCTTTCTTT. The chain is built from TRBV2 and TRBJ1-1; no clear D. Germline V gene lookup returns CDR1 SNHLY and CDR2 FYNNEI. V lost 9 bases, J lost 4 bases, and 12 bases lay in between. The CDR3 spans 12 residues.

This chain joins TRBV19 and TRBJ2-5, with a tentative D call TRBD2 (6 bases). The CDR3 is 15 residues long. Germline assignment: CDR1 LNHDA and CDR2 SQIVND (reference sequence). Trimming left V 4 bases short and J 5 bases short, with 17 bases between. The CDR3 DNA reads TGTGCCAGTAGTAACCAGCGGGCTGGGGCGGAGACCCAGTACTTC. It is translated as CASSNQRAGAETQYF.

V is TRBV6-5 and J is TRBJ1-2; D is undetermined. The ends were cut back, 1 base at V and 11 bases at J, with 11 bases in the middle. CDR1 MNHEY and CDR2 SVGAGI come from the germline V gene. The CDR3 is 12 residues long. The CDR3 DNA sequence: TGTGCCAGCAGTTACTTTGGGCCTCTTTACACCTTC. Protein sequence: CASSYFGPLYTF.

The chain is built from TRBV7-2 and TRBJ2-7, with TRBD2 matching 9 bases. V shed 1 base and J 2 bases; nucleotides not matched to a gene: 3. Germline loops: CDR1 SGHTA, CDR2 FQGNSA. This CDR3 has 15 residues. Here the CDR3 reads CASSLVSGGTYEQYF. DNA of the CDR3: TGTGCCAGCAGCTTAGTGAGCGGGGGGACCTACGAGCAGTACTTC.

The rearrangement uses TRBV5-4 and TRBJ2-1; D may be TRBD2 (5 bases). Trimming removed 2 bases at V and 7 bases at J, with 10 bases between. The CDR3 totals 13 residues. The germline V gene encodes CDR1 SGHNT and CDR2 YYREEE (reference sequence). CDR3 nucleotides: TGTGCCAGCAGCTTTACTCGGGAAAATGAGCAGTTCTTC. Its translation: CASSFTRENEQFF.

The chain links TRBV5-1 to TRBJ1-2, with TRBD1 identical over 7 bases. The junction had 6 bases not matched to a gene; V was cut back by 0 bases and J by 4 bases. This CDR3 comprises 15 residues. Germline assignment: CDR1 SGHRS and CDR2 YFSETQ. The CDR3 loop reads CASSLGQGSTYGYTF. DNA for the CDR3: TGCGCCAGCAGCTTGGGACAGGGAAGCACCTATGGCTACACCTTC.

CDR3 bases: TGTGCCAGCAGTCAAGGAGGAGGGTTAGAGTACTTC. It translates to CASSQGGGLEYF. The chain has TRBV6-5 and TRBJ2-7; D perhaps matches TRBD2 (6 bases). CDR1 is MNHEY, CDR2 SVGAGI, per germline. V was trimmed by 5 bases and J by 11 bases, leaving 16 bases between them. This CDR3 is 12 amino acids long.

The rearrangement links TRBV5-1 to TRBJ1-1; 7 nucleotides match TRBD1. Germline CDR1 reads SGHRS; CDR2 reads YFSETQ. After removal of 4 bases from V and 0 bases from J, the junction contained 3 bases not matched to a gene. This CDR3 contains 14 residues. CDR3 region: CASSVGTVNTEAFF. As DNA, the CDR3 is TGCGCCAGCAGCGTAGGGACAGTGAACACTGAAGCTTTCTTT.

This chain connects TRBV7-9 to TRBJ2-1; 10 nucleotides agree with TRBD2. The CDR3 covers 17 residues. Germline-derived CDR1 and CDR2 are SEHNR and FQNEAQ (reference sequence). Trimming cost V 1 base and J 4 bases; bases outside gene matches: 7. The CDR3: CASSLVLSGGTYNEQFF. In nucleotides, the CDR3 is TGTGCCAGCAGCTTAGTCCTTAGCGGGGGGACTTACAATGAGCAGTTCTTC.

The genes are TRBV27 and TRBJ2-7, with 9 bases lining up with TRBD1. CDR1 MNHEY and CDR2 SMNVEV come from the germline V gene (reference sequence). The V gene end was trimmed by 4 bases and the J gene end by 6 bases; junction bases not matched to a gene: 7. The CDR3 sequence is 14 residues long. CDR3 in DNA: TGTGCCAGCAGTTCGGACAGGGGAAGGGGCGAGCAGTACTTC. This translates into CASSSDRGRGEQYF.

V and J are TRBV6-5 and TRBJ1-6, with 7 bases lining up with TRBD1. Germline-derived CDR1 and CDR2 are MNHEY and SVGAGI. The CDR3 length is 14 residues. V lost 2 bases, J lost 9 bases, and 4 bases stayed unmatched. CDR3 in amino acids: CASSYNRGTSPLHF. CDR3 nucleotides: TGTGCCAGCAGTTACAACAGGGGAACTTCACCCCTCCACTTT.

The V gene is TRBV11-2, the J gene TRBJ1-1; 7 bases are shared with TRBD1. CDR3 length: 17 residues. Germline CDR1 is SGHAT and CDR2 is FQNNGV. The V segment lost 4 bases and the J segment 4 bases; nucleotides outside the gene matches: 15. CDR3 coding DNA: TGTGCCAGCAGCTCCTCTTGGACAGGCCAGCTCGTCACTGAAGCTTTCTTT. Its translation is CASSSSWTGQLVTEAFF.

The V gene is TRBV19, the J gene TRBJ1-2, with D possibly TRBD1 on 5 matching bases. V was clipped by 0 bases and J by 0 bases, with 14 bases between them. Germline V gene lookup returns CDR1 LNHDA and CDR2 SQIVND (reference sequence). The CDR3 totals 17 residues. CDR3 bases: TGTGCCAGTAGTATAGATCGCGGGGACGGAACTAACTATGGCTACACCTTC. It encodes CASSIDRGDGTNYGYTF.

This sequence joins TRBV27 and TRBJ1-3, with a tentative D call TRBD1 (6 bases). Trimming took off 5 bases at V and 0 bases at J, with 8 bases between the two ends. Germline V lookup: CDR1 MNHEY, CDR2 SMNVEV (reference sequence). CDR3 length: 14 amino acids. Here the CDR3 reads CASSNRASGNTIYF. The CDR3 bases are TGTGCCAGCAGTAACAGGGCCTCTGGAAACACCATATATTTT.

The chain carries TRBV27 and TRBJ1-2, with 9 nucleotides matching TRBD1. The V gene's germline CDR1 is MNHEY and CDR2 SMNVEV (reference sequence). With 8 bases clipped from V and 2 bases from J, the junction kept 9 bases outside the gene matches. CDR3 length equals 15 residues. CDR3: CASGGQGRVNYGYTF. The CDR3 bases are TGTGCCAGCGGGGGACAGGGCCGAGTGAACTATGGCTACACCTTC.

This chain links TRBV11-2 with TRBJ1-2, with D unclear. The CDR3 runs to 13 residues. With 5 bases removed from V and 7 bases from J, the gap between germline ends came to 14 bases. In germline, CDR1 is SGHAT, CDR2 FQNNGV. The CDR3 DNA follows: TGTGCCAGCAGCCAGACCGGCCAGGTTGGCTACACCTTC. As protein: CASSQTGQVGYTF.

This chain's CDR3 is CASSQEWSNTGELFF. DNA of the CDR3: TGCGCCAGCAGCCAAGAATGGAGTAACACCGGGGAGCTGTTTTTT. The chain has TRBV4-3 and TRBJ2-2; no clear D. This CDR3 is built from 15 residues. Trimming took off 0 bases at V and 2 bases at J, with 7 bases between the two ends. Germline values: CDR1 LGHNA, CDR2 YSLEER.

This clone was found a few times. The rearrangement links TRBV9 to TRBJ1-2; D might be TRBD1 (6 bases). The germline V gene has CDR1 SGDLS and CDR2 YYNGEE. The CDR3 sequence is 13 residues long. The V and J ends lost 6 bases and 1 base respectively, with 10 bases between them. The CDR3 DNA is TGTGCCAGCACCCCGGACAGTAACTATGGCTACACCTTC. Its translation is CASTPDSNYGYTF.